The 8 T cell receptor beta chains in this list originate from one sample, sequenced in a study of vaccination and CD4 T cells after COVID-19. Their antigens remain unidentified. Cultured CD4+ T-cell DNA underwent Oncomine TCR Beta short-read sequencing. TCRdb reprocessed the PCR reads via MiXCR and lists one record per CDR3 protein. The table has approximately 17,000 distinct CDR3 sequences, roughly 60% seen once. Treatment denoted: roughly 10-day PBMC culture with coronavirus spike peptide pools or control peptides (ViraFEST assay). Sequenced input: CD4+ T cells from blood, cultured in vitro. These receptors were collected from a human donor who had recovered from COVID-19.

CDR3 in amino acids: CASSSDYYNEQFF. CDR3 bases: TGTGCCAGCAGTTCCGACTACTACAATGAGCAGTTCTTC. The chain recombines TRBV7-6 with TRBJ2-1, with D possibly being TRBD2 (5 bases). V was cut by 6 bases and J by 3 bases, with 9 bases left in between. This CDR3 is 13 amino acids long. The germline V gene encodes CDR1 SGHVS and CDR2 FNYEAQ. Full variable domain (remainder filled in from reference TRBV7-6 and TRBJ2-1): GAGVSQSPRYKVTKRGQDVALRCDPISGHVSLYWYRQALGQGPEFLTYFNYEAQQDKSGLPNDRFSAERPEGSISTLTIQRTEQRDSAMYRCASSSDYYNEQFFGPGTRLTVL.

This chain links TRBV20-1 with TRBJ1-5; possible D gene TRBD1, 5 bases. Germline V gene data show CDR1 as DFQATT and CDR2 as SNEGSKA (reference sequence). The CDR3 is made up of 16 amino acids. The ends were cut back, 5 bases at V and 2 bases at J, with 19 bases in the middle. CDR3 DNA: TGCAGTGCTCCCAGGTCAGGGAGTAGTGGCAATCAGCCCCAGCATTTT. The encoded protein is CSAPRSGSSGNQPQHF.

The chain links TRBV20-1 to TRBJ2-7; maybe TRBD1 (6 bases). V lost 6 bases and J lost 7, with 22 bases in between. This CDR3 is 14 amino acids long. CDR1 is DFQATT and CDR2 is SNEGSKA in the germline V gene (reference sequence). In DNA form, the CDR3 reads TGCAGTGCCCTAACTCGACAGGAGTTGGGGGAGCAGTACTTC. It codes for CSALTRQELGEQYF.

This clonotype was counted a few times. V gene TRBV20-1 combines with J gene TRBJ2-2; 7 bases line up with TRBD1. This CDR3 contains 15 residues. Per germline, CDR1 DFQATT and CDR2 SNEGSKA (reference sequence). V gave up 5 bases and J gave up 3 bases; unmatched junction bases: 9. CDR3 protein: CSALPPTGYTGELFF. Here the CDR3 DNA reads TGCAGTGCTCTCCCCCCGACAGGGTACACCGGGGAGCTGTTTTTT.

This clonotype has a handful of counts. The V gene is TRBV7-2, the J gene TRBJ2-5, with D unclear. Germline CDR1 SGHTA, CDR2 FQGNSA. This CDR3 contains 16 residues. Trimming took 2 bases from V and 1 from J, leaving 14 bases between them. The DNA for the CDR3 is TGTGCCAGCAGCTTAAAAAAGGCAGCGATCCAAGAGACCCAGTACTTC. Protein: CASSLKKAAIQETQYF.

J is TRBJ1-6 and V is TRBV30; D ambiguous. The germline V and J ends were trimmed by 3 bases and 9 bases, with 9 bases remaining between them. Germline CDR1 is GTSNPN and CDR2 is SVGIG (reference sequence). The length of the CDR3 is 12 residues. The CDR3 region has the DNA TGTGCCTGGAGGGTTCCCGGTTCACCCCTCCACTTT. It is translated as CAWRVPGSPLHF. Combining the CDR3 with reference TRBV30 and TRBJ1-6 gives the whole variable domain SQTIHQWPATLVQPVGSPLSLECTVEGTSNPNLYWYRQAAGRGLQLLFYSVGIGQISSEVPQNLSASRPQDRQFILSSKKLLLSDSGFYLCAWRVPGSPLHFGNGTRLTVT.

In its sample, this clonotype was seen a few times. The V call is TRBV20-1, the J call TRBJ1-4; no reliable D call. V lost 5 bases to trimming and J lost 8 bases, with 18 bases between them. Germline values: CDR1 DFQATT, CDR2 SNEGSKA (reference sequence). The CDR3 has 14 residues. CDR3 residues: CSASPGPPEEKLFF. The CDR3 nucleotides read TGCAGTGCTTCCCCGGGCCCCCCGGAGGAAAAACTGTTTTTT.

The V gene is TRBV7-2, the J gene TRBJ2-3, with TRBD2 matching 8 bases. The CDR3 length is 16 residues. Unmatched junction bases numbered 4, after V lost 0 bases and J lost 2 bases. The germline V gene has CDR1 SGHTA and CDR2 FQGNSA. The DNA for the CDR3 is TGTGCCAGCAGCTTAGCCAAGCGGGAGTTCACAGATACGCAGTATTTT. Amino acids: CASSLAKREFTDTQYF. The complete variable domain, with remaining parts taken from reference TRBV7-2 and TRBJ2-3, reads GAGVSQSPSNKVTEKGKDVELRCDPISGHTALYWYRQSLGQGLEFLIYFQGNSAPDKSGLPSDRFSAERTGGSVSTLTIQRTQQEDSAVYLCASSLAKREFTDTQYFGPGTRLTVL.